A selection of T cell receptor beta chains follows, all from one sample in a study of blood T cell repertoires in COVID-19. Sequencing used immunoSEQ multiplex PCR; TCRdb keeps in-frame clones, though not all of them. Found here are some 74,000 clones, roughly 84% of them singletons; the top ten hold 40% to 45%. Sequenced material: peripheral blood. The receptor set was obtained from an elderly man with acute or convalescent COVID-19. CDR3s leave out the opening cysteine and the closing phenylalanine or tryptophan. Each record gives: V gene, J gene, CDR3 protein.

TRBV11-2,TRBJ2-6,ASSLAGQLRSGANVLT
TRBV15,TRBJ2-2,ATSSLVTSDTGELF
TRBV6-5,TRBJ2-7,ASSYLAGVIYEQY
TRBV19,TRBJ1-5,ASSSGQGVINQPQH
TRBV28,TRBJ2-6,ASSFVTGLAGANVLT
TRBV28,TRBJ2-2,ASSSSGGPGELF
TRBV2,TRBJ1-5,ASSEIWDRGYSNQPQH
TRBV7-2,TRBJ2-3,ASRRGWPSTDTQY
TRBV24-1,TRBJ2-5,ATSDDRGPPTQY
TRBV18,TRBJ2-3,ASSPGQGLDTQY
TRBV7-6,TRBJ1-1,ASSSQEGVTEAF
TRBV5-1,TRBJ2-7,ASSLNSRGLGEQY
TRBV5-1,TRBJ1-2,ASSLVQGGRYGYT
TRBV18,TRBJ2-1,ASSTQGATGLEQF
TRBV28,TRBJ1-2,ASQKGQGKAYGYT
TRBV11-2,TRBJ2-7,ASSLDREAYEQY
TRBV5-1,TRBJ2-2,ASSFGQGRITGELF
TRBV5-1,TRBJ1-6,ASSSLGGLNSPLH
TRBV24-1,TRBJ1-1,ATSDPRGTEAF
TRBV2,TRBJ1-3,ASSEEEGALGNTIY
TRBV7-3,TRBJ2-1,ASSLLAGGPGEQF
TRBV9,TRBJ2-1,ASSILSSHEQF
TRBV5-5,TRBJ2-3,ASSFRGNFPSSTDTQY
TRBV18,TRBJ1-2,ASSPGDNYGYT
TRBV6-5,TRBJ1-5,ASSTHRGSNQPQH
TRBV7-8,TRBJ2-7,ASSKTGGYEQY
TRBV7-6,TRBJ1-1,ASSHRTGGLTEAF
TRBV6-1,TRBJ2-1,ASSGGQLSSYNEQF
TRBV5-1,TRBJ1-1,ASSFATGGNTEAF
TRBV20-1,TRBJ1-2,SAHDTGCYT
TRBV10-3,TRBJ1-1,AISVGTEMNTEAF
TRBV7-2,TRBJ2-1,ASSLRLAGDGNEQF
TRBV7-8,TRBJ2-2,ASRLIQGLVTGELF
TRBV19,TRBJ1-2,ASSISRELGYGYT
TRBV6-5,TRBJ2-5,ASSYSGSKRTQY
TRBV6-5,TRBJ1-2,ASSLRTADYGYT
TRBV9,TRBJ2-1,ASSVSVANEQF
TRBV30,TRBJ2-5,AWRGYLGGKMLETQY
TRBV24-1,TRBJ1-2,ATSDFRGSNYGYT
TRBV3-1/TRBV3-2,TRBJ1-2,ASSQGNWGQGGGYT
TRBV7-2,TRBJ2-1,ASSLAGQGYNEQF
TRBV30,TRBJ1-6,AWSGDDRANSPLH
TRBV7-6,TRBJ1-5,ASSLDGGSTQPQH
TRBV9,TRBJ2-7,ASSVAPGTGSSYEQY
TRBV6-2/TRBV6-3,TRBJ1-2,ASSYEGSYGYT
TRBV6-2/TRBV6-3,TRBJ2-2,ASSRENTGELF
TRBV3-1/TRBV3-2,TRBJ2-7,ASSYRTSGVYEQY
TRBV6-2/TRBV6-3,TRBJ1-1,ASSRQGATEAF
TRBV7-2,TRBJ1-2,ASSRPTGYYGYT
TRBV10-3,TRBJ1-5,AGNSGGSGQPQH
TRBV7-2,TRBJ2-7,ASSPSSYYEQY
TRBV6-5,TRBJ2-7,ACSLRGQGRYEQY